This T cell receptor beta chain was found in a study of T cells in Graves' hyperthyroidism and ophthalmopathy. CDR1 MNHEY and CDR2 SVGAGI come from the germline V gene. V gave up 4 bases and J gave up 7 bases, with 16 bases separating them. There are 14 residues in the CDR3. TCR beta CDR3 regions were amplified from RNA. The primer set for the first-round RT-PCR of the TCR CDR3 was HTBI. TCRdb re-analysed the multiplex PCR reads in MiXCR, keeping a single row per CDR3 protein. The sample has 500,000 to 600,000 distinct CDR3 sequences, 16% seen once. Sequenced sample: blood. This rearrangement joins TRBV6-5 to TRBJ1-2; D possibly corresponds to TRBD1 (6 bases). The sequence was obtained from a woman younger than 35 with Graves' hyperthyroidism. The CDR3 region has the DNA TGTGCCAGCAGTTCCTCAGGGGTTTCCTCTGGCTACACCTTC. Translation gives CASSSSGVSSGYTF.